These 32 T cell receptor beta chains share one sample of origin, sequenced in a study of cytomegalovirus exposure and HLA in healthy donors. PCR was performed using 60 Vbeta and 13 Jbeta primers. The data were produced by immunoSEQ multiplex PCR, yet TCRdb's version contains in-frame clones alone and is incomplete. Among 110,000 to 150,000 clones listed, approximately 72% were seen once. The sample taken for sequencing was PBMCs. These receptors all stem from a middle-aged man in good health and CMV-seronegative.

This clone showed up just once. The chain is built from TRBV29-1 and TRBJ2-5, with D unclear. The assigned J gene may be wrong: the sequence end matches TRBJ2-7 better. This CDR3 is 11 amino acids long. Germline V gives CDR1 SQVTM, CDR2 ANQGSEA. In DNA, the CDR3 is TGCAGCGTGGTAGGCAACTACGAGCAGTACTTC. Protein product: CSVVGNYEQYF.

V and J are TRBV2 and TRBJ2-5; D may be TRBD2 (5 bases). This CDR3 is 14 amino acids long. Germline V gives CDR1 SNHLY, CDR2 FYNNEI. V was trimmed by 8 bases and J by 0 bases, leaving 13 bases between them. The CDR3 region is CASDSTGYQETQYF. The CDR3 nucleotides read TGTGCCAGCGACTCAACGGGGTACCAAGAGACCCAGTACTTC. Full variable domain (missing parts from reference TRBV2 and TRBJ2-5): EPEVTQTPSHQVTQMGQEVILRCVPISNHLYFYWYRQILGQKVEFLVSFYNNEISEKSEIFDDQFSVERPDGSNFTLKIRSTKLEDSAMYFCASDSTGYQETQYFGPGTRLLVL.

The chain couples TRBV5-1 to TRBJ2-1, with TRBD1 identical over 7 bases. CDR1 SGHRS and CDR2 YFSETQ come from the germline V gene. J gave up 8 bases and V 4 bases, and 6 bases lay outside the gene matches. This CDR3 spans 13 amino acids. The CDR3 region is CASSTTGVDEQFF. As DNA, the CDR3 is TGCGCCAGCAGCACAACAGGGGTCGATGAGCAGTTCTTC.

This chain uses TRBV27 with TRBJ1-1; no clear D. Germline values: CDR1 MNHEY, CDR2 SMNVEV (reference sequence). The germline V and J ends were trimmed by 3 bases and 4 bases, with 6 bases remaining between them. The CDR3 has 12 residues. CDR3 nucleotide sequence: TGTGCCAGCAGTTTCTCCGGCACTGAAGCTTTCTTT. Its protein product is CASSFSGTEAFF.

V usage is TRBV7-2 and J usage is TRBJ2-1, with 7 nucleotides matching TRBD1. CDR3 size: 14 residues. Germline CDR1 and CDR2: SGHTA and FQGNSA. Unmatched junction bases numbered 7, after V lost 4 bases and J lost 7 bases. The CDR3 spells CASSYRQGMNEQFF. The CDR3 nucleotides are TGTGCCAGCAGCTACCGACAGGGAATGAATGAGCAGTTCTTC.

In this sample, this clone turned up a few times. The chain carries TRBV5-6 and TRBJ2-7; D gene unclear. The germline V and J ends were trimmed by 1 base and 3 bases, with 14 bases remaining between them. This CDR3 region has 15 residues. From germline, CDR1 is SGHDT and CDR2 YYEEEE. The CDR3 protein is CASSLPTAASYEQYF. Written as DNA, the CDR3 is TGTGCCAGCAGCTTGCCCACAGCCGCAAGCTACGAGCAGTACTTC. The variable domain in full, completed from reference TRBV5-6 and TRBJ2-7, reads DAGVTQSPTHLIKTRGQQVTLRCSPKSGHDTVSWYQQALGQGPQFIFQYYEEEERQRGNFPDRFSGHQFPNYSSELNVNALLLGDSALYLCASSLPTAASYEQYFGPGTRLTVT.

The chain carries TRBV6-5 and TRBJ1-2, with 8 nucleotides matching TRBD1. This CDR3 has 16 amino acids. The germline gives CDR1 MNHEY, CDR2 SVGAGI. V lost 0 bases to trimming and J lost 7 bases; unmatched junction nucleotides: 10. The DNA of the CDR3 is TGTGCCAGCAGTTACTCGTCCATGACAGGGGAAGGTGGCTACACCTTC. Translating it yields CASSYSSMTGEGGYTF.

This chain uses TRBV28 with TRBJ2-1; 9 nucleotides match TRBD2. J lost 4 bases, V lost 3 bases, and 1 base had no gene match. CDR3 size: 14 residues. CDR1 and CDR2 from the germline V gene are MDHEN and SYDVKM. The CDR3 is CASSFLAGYNEQFF. CDR3 bases: TGTGCCAGCAGTTTTCTAGCGGGGTACAATGAGCAGTTCTTC.

J is TRBJ1-2 and V is TRBV19, with unresolved D. The V gene's germline CDR1 is LNHDA and CDR2 SQIVND (reference sequence). This CDR3 is 12 amino acids long. The V gene lost 10 bases and the J gene lost 6 bases, with 15 bases spanning the gap. The CDR3 coding sequence is TGTGCCATCCGGACGGACTCCAATGGCTACACCTTC. As protein: CAIRTDSNGYTF.

This clone was detected only once. The chain has TRBV6-5 and TRBJ2-1; 14 positions match TRBD2. CDR3 length: 13 residues. Germline CDR1 MNHEY, CDR2 SVGAGI. Germline trimming cut 6 bases from V and 15 bases from J; bases unmatched to any gene: 7. The CDR3 is CASRTSGRAVPFF. As DNA, the CDR3 is TGTGCCAGCAGGACTAGCGGGAGGGCGGTTCCGTTCTTC.

The CDR3 coding sequence is TGTGCCAGCAGCCGAAAGGGGGAACTAGGCACCGGGGAGCTGTTTTTT. This gives the protein CASSRKGELGTGELFF. The V and J genes are TRBV2 and TRBJ2-2, with D possibly matching TRBD1 (6 bases). V gave up 6 bases and J gave up 4 bases, with 18 bases separating them. The CDR3 spans 16 residues. CDR1 is SNHLY, CDR2 FYNNEI, per germline.

This clone was seen more than once but under ten times. This sequence joins TRBV28 and TRBJ2-1; 8 nucleotides match TRBD1. The CDR3 runs to 21 residues. V was pared by 7 bases and J by 5 bases, with 28 bases of the junction left unmatched. Germline V gene lookup returns CDR1 MDHEN and CDR2 SYDVKM. CDR3 region: CASISEDRTGRSSAAHNEQFF. CDR3 nucleotide sequence: TGTGCCAGCATTTCTGAGGACCGGACAGGGCGATCTAGCGCTGCCCACAATGAGCAGTTCTTC.

The genes are TRBV7-6 and TRBJ2-3; 11 positions agree with TRBD1. The V and J ends lost 5 bases and 6 bases, in that order; junction bases with no gene match: 7. This CDR3 region has 15 residues. CDR1 and CDR2 (germline): SGHVS, FNYEAQ. The CDR3 nucleotides are TGTGCCAGCAGCCCGCCCCGGACAGGGGGCGATACGCAGTATTTT. Translation gives CASSPPRTGGDTQYF.

This chain joins TRBV11-2 and TRBJ1-4; 11 bases are a match to TRBD1. After removal of 5 bases from V and 7 bases from J, the junction contained 6 bases not matched to a gene. This CDR3 contains 15 residues. Germline assignment: CDR1 SGHAT and CDR2 FQNNGV. The CDR3 nucleotides read TGTGCCAGCAGCGACGGGACAGGGGGAGGTGAAAAACTGTTTTTT. Translating it yields CASSDGTGGGEKLFF. Supplemented by reference TRBV11-2 and TRBJ1-4, the full variable domain reads EAGVAQSPRYKIIEKRQSVAFWCNPISGHATLYWYQQILGQGPKLLIQFQNNGVVDDSQLPKDRFSAERLKGVDSTLKIQPAKLEDSAVYLCASSDGTGGGEKLFFGSGTQLSVL.

The rearrangement joins TRBV7-2 to TRBJ2-3, with 10 bases matching TRBD1. CDR1 is SGHTA and CDR2 is FQGNSA in the germline V gene. V gave up 4 bases and J gave up 3 bases; unmatched junction bases: 4. This CDR3 spans 15 amino acids. The CDR3 region is CASSSGGQGTDTQYF. In DNA, the CDR3 is TGTGCCAGCAGCTCCGGGGGACAGGGGACAGATACGCAGTATTTT.

The chain has TRBV19 and TRBJ1-5, with 9 bases fitting TRBD1. V was pared by 5 bases and J by 5 bases, with 7 bases of the junction left unmatched. This CDR3 contains 15 residues. Germline values: CDR1 LNHDA, CDR2 SQIVND (reference sequence). The CDR3 is CASSRRDRVDQPQHF. The CDR3 coding sequence is TGTGCCAGTAGTCGCCGGGACAGGGTGGATCAGCCCCAGCATTTT.

V and J are TRBV4-2 and TRBJ2-1, with TRBD2 matching 14 bases. The CDR3 contains 19 residues. Trimming took 0 bases from V and 6 from J; bases not matched to a gene: 10. The germline CDR1 and CDR2 sequences are LGHNA and YNFKEQ. CDR3 region: CASSQDLFPGTSGGNEQFF. The CDR3 DNA follows: TGTGCCAGCAGCCAAGATCTTTTCCCCGGGACTAGCGGGGGCAATGAGCAGTTCTTC.

The rearrangement joins TRBV4-1 to TRBJ2-7, with unresolved D. This CDR3 comprises 15 residues. Trimming took off 1 base at V and 0 bases at J, with 10 bases between the two ends. CDR1 is MGHRA and CDR2 is YSYEKL in the germline V gene. CDR3 in amino acids: CASSQASFSSYEQYF. As DNA, the CDR3 is TGCGCCAGCAGCCAAGCGTCTTTTAGCTCCTACGAGCAGTACTTC.

The V call is TRBV5-6, the J call TRBJ1-2; no clear D. The CDR3 sequence is 14 residues long. V lost 5 bases and J lost 1, with 12 bases in between. The germline CDR1 and CDR2 sequences are SGHDT and YYEEEE. The CDR3 region has the DNA TGTGCCAGCAGGCAGGCTACTCTTAACTATGGCTACACCTTC. Its translation is CASRQATLNYGYTF.

The rearrangement links TRBV19 to TRBJ2-3; D gene unclear. V was pared by 8 bases and J by 1 base, with 10 bases between. This CDR3 region has 13 residues. Germline V gene sequence: CDR1 LNHDA, CDR2 SQIVND (reference sequence). Written as DNA, the CDR3 is TGTGCCAGTCCCTACAGTCGCACAGATACGCAGTATTTT. Its protein is CASPYSRTDTQYF.

The gene calls are TRBV29-1 and TRBJ2-1; D is unresolved. The CDR3 is made up of 12 amino acids. Per germline, CDR1 SQVTM and CDR2 ANQGSEA. The germline V and J ends were trimmed by 4 bases and 5 bases, with 9 bases remaining between them. The CDR3 nucleotides are TGCAGCGTTGGTTGGGCAGACAATGAGCAGTTCTTC. Translating it yields CSVGWADNEQFF.

Comments on this clone: The same CDR3 is also encoded by other DNA sequences in this sample. CDR3 in amino acids: CASSFSETQYF. The DNA for the CDR3 is TGTGCCAGCAGCTTCTCCGAGACCCAGTACTTC. The chain uses TRBV5-6 and TRBJ2-5; D gene unclear. The CDR3 contains 11 residues. V gave up 2 bases and J gave up 5 bases, with 4 bases separating them. Germline values: CDR1 SGHDT, CDR2 YYEEEE.

The V gene is TRBV5-6, the J gene TRBJ2-5, with a possible D match to TRBD2 (5 bases). The DNA end is a closer match to TRBJ2-7, so the J assignment may be wrong. The length of the CDR3 is 13 residues. Germline CDR1 SGHDT, CDR2 YYEEEE. CDR3 sequence: CASSLGGGYEQYF. The DNA of the CDR3 is TGTGCCAGCAGCTTGGGCGGAGGATACGAGCAGTACTTC.

The chain carries TRBV5-6 and TRBJ2-7, with 7 bases matching TRBD2. Per the germline V gene, CDR1 is SGHDT and CDR2 is YYEEEE. The CDR3 has 13 residues. Trimming at V came to 5 bases and at J to 7 bases, leaving 9 bases not matched to a gene. The CDR3 bases are TGTGCCAGCAGATTAGGAAAGGGAGGGGAGCAGTACTTC. It specifies CASRLGKGGEQYF.

The V gene is TRBV29-1, the J gene TRBJ2-2, with 11 bases lining up with TRBD2. Germline CDR1 reads SQVTM; CDR2 reads ANQGSEA. After removal of 0 bases from V and 4 bases from J, the junction contained 4 bases not matched to a gene. The CDR3 has 16 residues. CDR3 sequence: CSVEDTSGGLTGELFF. The CDR3 coding sequence is TGCAGCGTTGAAGATACTAGCGGGGGACTCACCGGGGAGCTGTTTTTT.

The J gene is TRBJ1-1, the V gene TRBV6-5; D is unresolved. Germline V gene sequence: CDR1 MNHEY, CDR2 SVGAGI. Deletions cut 2 bases from V and 5 bases from J, with 15 bases between. CDR3 length: 15 amino acids. CDR3 sequence (DNA): TGTGCCAGCAGTTACAGTTACCCGAAGGAGACTGAAGCTTTCTTT. The encoded protein is CASSYSYPKETEAFF.

This rearrangement joins TRBV29-1 to TRBJ2-7; TRBD1 matches at 8 bases. This CDR3 is built from 13 residues. With V trimmed by 4 bases and J by 2 bases, 4 bases remained unmatched. The germline gives CDR1 SQVTM, CDR2 ANQGSEA. The CDR3 region has the DNA TGCAGCGTTGCGGCGACAGGGGCCTACGAGCAGTACTTC. This sequence encodes CSVAATGAYEQYF.

The chain has TRBV5-1 and TRBJ2-1, with D maybe TRBD1 (6 bases). V was trimmed by 3 bases and J by 8 bases, leaving 15 bases between them. CDR1 SGHRS and CDR2 YFSETQ come from the germline V gene. The CDR3 loop spans 14 amino acids. This CDR3 is CASSSDPRGHEQFF. CDR3 sequence (DNA): TGCGCCAGCAGCTCGGACCCCAGGGGCCATGAGCAGTTCTTC.

The J gene is TRBJ1-3, the V gene TRBV7-9; weak D call: TRBD1 (5 bases). Germline CDR1 is SEHNR and CDR2 is FQNEAQ (reference sequence). The CDR3 is 15 amino acids. With 5 bases removed from V and 3 bases from J, the gap between germline ends came to 14 bases. The CDR3: CASSPLGGSGNTIYF. For the CDR3, the DNA is TGTGCCAGCAGCCCCTTGGGGGGGAGTGGAAACACCATATATTTT.

This sequence joins TRBV2 and TRBJ1-3; D is perhaps TRBD1 (5 bases). Germline lookup yields CDR1 SNHLY and CDR2 FYNNEI. V shed 3 bases and J shed 4 bases, with 16 bases lying between them. The CDR3 covers 16 residues. In nucleotides, the CDR3 is TGTGCCAGCAGTGAGGGGACTGGCCTCTCCGGAAACACCATATATTTT. The encoded protein is CASSEGTGLSGNTIYF.

This clone has only a few counts. The rearrangement joins TRBV6-5 to TRBJ1-6; D remains unclear. Trimming stripped 6 bases from V and 0 bases from J, with 9 bases between. Germline assignment: CDR1 MNHEY and CDR2 SVGAGI. The CDR3 consists of 15 residues. Here the CDR3 reads CASRQASSYNSPLHF. In DNA, the CDR3 is TGTGCCAGCAGGCAGGCCAGCTCCTATAATTCACCCCTCCACTTT.

V is TRBV9 and J is TRBJ1-2, with 9 positions matching TRBD1. The V and J ends lost 4 bases and 1 base, in that order; junction bases with no gene match: 5. From germline, CDR1 is SGDLS and CDR2 YYNGEE. The CDR3 is 15 residues long. The chain's CDR3 is CASSPRQGGNYGYTF. CDR3 in DNA: TGTGCCAGCAGCCCGCGACAGGGGGGTAACTATGGCTACACCTTC.